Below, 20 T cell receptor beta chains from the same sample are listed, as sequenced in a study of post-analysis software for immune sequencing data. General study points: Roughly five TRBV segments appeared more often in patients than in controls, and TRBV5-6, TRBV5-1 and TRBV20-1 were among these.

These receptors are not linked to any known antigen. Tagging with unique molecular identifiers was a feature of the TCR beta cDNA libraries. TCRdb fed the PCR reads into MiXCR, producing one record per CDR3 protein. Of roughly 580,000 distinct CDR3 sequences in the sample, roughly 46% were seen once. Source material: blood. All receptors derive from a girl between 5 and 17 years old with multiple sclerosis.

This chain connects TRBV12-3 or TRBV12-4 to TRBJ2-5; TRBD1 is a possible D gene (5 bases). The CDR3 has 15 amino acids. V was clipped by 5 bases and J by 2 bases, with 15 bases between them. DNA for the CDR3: TGTGCCAGCAGTACGACAGTTTCCCTGCAAGAGACCCAGTACTTC. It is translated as CASSTTVSLQETQYF.

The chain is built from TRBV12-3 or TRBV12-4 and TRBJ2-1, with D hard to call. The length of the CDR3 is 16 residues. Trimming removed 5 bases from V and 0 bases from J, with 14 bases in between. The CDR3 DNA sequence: TGTGCCAGCAGTCCCAGACAAGTCCTCTCCTACAATGAGCAGTTCTTC. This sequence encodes CASSPRQVLSYNEQFF.

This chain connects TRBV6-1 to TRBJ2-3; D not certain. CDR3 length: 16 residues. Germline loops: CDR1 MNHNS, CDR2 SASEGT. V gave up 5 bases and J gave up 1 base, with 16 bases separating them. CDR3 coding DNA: TGTGCCAGCAGTTCCCTAGGGATCGTGGGCACAGATACGCAGTATTTT. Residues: CASSSLGIVGTDTQYF.

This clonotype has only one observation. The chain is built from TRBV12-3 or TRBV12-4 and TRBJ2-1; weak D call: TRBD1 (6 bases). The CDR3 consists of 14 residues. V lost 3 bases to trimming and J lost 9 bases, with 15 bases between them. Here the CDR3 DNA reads TGTGCCAGCAGTTTGAAGGGGACACAATCTGAGCAGTTCTTC. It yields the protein CASSLKGTQSEQFF.

The CDR3 protein is CASSRSGGLNEQFF. DNA of the CDR3: TGTGCCAGCAGCCGTAGCGGGGGACTTAATGAGCAGTTCTTC. This rearrangement joins TRBV7-3 to TRBJ2-1, with 9 bases fitting TRBD2. This CDR3 is built from 14 residues. J gave up 7 bases and V 5 bases, and 6 bases lay outside the gene matches. The germline gives CDR1 SGHTA, CDR2 FQGTGA.

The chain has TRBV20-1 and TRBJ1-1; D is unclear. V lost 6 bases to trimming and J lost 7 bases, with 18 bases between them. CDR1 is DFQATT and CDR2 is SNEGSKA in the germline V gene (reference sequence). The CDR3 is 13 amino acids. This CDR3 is CSARSAGQLEAFF. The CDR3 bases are TGCAGTGCGAGGTCAGCTGGGCAGCTTGAAGCTTTCTTT.

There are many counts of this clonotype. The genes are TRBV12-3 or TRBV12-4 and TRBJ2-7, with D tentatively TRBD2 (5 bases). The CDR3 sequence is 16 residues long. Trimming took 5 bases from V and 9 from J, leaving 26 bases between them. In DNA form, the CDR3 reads TGTGCCAGCAGTGTGGAGCGGCTTTGGCGTCCTTTGGGGCAGTACTTC. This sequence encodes CASSVERLWRPLGQYF.

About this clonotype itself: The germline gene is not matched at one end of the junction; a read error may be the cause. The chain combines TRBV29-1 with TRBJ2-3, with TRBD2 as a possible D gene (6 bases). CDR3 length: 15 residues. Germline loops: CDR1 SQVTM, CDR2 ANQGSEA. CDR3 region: CSVEDRESSTDSQYF. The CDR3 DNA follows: TGCAGCGTTGAAGATCGGGAGTCCAGCACAGATTCGCAGTATTTT.

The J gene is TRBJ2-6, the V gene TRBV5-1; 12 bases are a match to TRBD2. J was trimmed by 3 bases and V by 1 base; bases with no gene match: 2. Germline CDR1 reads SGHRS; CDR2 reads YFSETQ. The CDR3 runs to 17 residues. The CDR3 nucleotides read TGCGCCAGCAGCTTGCAACTAGCGGGAGGTGGGGCCAACGTCCTGACTTTC. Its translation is CASSLQLAGGGANVLTF.

Written as DNA, the CDR3 is TGTGCCATCAGACAGGGGTCTGGGGCCAACGTCCTGACTTTC. This sequence encodes CAIRQGSGANVLTF. This rearrangement joins TRBV10-3 to TRBJ2-6, with TRBD1 matching 7 bases. CDR1 ENHRY and CDR2 SYGVKD come from the germline V gene. V shed 6 bases, J shed 1 base, and the junction held 0 bases outside the gene matches. There are 14 residues in the CDR3.

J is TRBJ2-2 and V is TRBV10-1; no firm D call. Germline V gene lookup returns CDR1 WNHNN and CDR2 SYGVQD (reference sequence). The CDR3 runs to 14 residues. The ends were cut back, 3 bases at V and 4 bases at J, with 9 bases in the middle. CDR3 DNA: TGCGCCAGCAGTGAAGGACCGGGCACCGGGGAGCTGTTTTTT. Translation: CASSEGPGTGELFF.

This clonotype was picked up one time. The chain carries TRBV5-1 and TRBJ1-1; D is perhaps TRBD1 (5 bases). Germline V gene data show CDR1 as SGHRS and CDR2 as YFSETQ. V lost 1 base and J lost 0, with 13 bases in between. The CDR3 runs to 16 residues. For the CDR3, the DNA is TGCGCCAGCAGCTTGATGGGAAGGGGTATGAACACTGAAGCTTTCTTT. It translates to CASSLMGRGMNTEAFF.

CDR3 in DNA: TGCAGCGTTGGCCGCAGGGAGACCCAGTACTTC. Protein: CSVGRRETQYF. The chain uses TRBV29-1 and TRBJ2-5; D unresolved. This CDR3 spans 11 amino acids. CDR1 SQVTM and CDR2 ANQGSEA come from the germline V gene. The V end lost 4 bases, the J end lost 5 bases, and 8 bases lay between the germline ends. Using reference TRBV29-1 and TRBJ2-5 for the parts outside the CDR3, the full variable domain is SAVISQKPSRDICQRGTSLTIQCQVDSQVTMMFWYRQQPGQSLTLIATANQGSEATYESGFVIDKFPISRPNLTFSTLTVSNMSPEDSSIYLCSVGRRETQYFGPGTRLLVL.

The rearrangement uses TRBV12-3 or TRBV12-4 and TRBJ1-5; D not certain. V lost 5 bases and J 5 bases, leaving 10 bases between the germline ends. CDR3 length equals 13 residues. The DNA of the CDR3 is TGTGCCAGCAGTCAAGCCCCTGATCAGCCCCAGCATTTT. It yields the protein CASSQAPDQPQHF.

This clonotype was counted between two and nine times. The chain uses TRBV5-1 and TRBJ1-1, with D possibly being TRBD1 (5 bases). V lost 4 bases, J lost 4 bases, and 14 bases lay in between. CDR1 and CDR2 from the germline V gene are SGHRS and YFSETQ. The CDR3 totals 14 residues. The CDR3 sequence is CASSPGILGTEAFF. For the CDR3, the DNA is TGCGCCAGCAGCCCAGGGATCCTTGGCACTGAAGCTTTCTTT.

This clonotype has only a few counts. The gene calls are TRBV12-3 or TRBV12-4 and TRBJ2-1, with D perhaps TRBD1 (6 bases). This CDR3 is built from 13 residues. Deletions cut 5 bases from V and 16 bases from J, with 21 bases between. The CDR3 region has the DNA TGTGCCAGCAGTACTCCAGGGGCCACTGAAGCTTTCTTC. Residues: CASSTPGATEAFF.

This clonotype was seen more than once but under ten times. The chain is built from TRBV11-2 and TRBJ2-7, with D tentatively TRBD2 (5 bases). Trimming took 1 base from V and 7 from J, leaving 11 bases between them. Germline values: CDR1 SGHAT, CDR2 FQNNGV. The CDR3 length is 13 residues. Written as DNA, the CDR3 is TGTGCCAGCAGCTTAGGGGCCAAGCGGGAGCAGTACTTC. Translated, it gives CASSLGAKREQYF.

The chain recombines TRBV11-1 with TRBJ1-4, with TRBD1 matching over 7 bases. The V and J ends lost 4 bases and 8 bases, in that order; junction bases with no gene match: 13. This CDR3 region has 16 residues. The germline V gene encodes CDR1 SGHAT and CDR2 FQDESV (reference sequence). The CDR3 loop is CASSSGSYRGEEKLFF. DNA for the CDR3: TGTGCCAGCAGCTCAGGCTCTTACAGGGGCGAAGAAAAACTGTTTTTT.

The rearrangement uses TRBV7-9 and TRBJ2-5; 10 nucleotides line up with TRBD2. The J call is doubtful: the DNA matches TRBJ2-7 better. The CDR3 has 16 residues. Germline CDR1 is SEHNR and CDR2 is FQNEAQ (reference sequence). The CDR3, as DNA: TGTGCCAGCAGCTTAGCCCCTAGCGGGAGCTCCTACGAGCAGTACTTC. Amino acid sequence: CASSLAPSGSSYEQYF.

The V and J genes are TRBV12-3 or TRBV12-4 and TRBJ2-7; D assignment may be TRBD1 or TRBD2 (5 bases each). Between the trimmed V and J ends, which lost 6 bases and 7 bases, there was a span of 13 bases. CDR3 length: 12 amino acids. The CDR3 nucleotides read TGTGCCAGCAGGCGAGGGGATGAGGAGCAGTACTTC. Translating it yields CASRRGDEEQYF.